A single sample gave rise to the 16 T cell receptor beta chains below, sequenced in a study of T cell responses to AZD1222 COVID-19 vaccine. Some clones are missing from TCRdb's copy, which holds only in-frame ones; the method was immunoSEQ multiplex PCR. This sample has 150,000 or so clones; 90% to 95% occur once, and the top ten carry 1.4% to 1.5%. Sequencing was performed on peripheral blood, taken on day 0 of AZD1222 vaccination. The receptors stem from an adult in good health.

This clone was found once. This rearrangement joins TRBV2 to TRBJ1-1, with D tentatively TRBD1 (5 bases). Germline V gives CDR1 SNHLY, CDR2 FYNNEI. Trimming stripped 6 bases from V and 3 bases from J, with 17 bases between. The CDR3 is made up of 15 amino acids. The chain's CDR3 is CASSEQFLGDTEAFF. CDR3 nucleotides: TGTGCCAGCAGCGAACAATTCCTGGGGGACACTGAAGCTTTCTTT.

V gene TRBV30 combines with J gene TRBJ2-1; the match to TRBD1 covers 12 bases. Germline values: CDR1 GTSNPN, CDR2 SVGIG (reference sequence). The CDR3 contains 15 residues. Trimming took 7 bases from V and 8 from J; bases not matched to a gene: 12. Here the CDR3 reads CASSSGQGALDEQFF. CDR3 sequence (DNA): TGTGCCTCCTCATCGGGACAGGGGGCCTTGGATGAGCAGTTCTTC.

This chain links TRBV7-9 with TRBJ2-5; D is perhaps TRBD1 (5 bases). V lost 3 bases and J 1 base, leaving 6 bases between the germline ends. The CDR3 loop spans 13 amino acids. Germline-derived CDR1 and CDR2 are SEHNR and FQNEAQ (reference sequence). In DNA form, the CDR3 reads TGTGCCAGCAGCTTTAGGGGCCAAGAGACCCAGTACTTC. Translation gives CASSFRGQETQYF. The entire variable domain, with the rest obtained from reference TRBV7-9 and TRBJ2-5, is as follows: DTGVSQNPRHKITKRGQNVTFRCDPISEHNRLYWYRQTLGQGPEFLTYFQNEAQLEKSRLLSDRFSAERPKGSFSTLEIQRTEQGDSAMYLCASSFRGQETQYFGPGTRLLVL.

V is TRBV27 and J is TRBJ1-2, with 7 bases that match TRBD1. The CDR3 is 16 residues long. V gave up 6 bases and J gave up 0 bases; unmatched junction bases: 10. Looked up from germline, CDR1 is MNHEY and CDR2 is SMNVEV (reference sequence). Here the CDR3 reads CASRLTGLLSNYGYTF. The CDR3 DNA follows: TGTGCCAGCAGGCTGACAGGGTTATTGTCTAACTATGGCTACACCTTC.

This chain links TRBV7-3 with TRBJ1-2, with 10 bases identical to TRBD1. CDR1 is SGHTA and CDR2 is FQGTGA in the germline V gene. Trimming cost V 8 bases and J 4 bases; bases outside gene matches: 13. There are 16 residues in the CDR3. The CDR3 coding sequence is TGTGCCAGCGAACGCGGGACAGGGGCCTTTGTCTATGGCTACACCTTC. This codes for CASERGTGAFVYGYTF. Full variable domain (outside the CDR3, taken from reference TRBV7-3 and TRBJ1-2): GAGVSQTPSNKVTEKGKYVELRCDPISGHTALYWYRQSLGQGPEFLIYFQGTGAADDSGLPNDRFFAVRPEGSVSTLKIQRTERGDSAVYLCASERGTGAFVYGYTFGSGTRLTVV.

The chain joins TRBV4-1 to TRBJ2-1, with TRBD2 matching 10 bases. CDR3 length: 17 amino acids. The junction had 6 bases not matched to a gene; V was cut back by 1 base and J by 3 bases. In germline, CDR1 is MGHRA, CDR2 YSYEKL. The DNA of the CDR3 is TGCGCCAGCAGCCAAGCATGGACTAGCGGTCTCTACAATGAGCAGTTCTTC. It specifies CASSQAWTSGLYNEQFF.

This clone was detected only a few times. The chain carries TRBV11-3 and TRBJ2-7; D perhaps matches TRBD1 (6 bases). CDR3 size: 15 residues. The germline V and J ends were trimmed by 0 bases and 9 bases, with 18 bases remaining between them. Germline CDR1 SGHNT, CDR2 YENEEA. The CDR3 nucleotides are TGTGCCAGCAGCTTAGAAGGCGCGGCCAGGGGTTGGCAGTACTTC. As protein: CASSLEGAARGWQYF.

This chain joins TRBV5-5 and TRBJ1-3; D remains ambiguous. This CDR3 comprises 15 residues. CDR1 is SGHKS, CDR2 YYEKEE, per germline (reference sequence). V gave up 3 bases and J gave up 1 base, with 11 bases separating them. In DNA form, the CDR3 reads TGTGCCAGCAGCTCGGGTCTGTCATCTGGAAACACCATATATTTT. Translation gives CASSSGLSSGNTIYF.

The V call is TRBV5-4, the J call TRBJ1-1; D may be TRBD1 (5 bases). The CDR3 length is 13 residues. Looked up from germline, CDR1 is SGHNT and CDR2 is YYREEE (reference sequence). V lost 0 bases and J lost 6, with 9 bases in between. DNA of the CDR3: TGTGCCAGCAGCTTGGGGCAGGGTTCTGAAGCTTTCTTT. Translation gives CASSLGQGSEAFF.

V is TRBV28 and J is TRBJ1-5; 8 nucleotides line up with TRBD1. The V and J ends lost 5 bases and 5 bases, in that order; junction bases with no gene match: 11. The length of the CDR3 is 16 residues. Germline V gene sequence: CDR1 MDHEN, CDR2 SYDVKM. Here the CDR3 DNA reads TGTGCCAGCAGTATCCGGACAGGGAGGATGGATCAGCCCCAGCATTTT. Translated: CASSIRTGRMDQPQHF. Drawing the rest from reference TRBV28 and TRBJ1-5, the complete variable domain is DVKVTQSSRYLVKRTGEKVFLECVQDMDHENMFWYRQDPGLGLRLIYFSYDVKMKEKGDIPEGYSVSREKKERFSLILESASTNQTSMYLCASSIRTGRMDQPQHFGDGTRLSIL.

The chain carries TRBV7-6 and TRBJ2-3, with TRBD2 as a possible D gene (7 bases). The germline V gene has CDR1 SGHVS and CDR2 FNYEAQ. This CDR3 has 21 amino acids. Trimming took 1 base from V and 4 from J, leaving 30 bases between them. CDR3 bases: TGTGCCAGCAGCTTAGGAGGGTGGTATGAGGGGGGGGAACCTTCCCCAGATACGCAGTATTTT. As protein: CASSLGGWYEGGEPSPDTQYF.

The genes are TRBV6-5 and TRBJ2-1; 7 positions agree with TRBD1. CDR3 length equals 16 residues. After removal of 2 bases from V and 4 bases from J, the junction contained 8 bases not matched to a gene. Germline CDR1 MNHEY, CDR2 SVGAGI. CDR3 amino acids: CASSYRPGQAYNEQFF. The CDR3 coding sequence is TGTGCCAGCAGTTACAGACCAGGACAGGCTTACAATGAGCAGTTCTTC.

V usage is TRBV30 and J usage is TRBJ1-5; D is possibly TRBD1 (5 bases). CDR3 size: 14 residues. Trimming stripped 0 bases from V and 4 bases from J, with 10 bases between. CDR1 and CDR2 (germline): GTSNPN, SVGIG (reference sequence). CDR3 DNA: TGTGCCTGGAGTGTTGGACACCTTAATCAGCCCCAGCATTTT. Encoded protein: CAWSVGHLNQPQHF. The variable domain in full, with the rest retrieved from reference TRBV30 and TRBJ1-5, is SQTIHQWPATLVQPVGSPLSLECTVEGTSNPNLYWYRQAAGRGLQLLFYSVGIGQISSEVPQNLSASRPQDRQFILSSKKLLLSDSGFYLCAWSVGHLNQPQHFGDGTRLSIL.

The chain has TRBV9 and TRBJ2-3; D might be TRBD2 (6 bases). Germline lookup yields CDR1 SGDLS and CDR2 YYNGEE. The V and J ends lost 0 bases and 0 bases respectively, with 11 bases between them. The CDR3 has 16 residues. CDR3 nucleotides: TGTGCCAGCAGCGTAGTCGGGGGTCCTAGCACAGATACGCAGTATTTT. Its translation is CASSVVGGPSTDTQYF.

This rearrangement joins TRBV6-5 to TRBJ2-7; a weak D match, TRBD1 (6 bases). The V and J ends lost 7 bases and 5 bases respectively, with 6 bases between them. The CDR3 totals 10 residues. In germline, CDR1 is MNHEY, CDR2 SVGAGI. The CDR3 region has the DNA TGTGCCAGCAAGGGGGACGAGCAGTACTTC. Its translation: CASKGDEQYF.

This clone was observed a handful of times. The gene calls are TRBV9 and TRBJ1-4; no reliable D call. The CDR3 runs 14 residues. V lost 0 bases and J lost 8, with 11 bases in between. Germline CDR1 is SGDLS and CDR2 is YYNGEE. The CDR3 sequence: CASSVDNNGEKLFF. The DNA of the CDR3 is TGTGCCAGCAGCGTAGATAACAACGGCGAAAAACTGTTTTTT. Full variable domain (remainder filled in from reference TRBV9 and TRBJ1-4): DSGVTQTPKHLITATGQRVTLRCSPRSGDLSVYWYQQSLDQGLQFLIQYYNGEERAKGNILERFSAQQFPDLHSELNLSSLELGDSALYFCASSVDNNGEKLFFGSGTQLSVL.